This paragraph covers one T cell receptor beta chain sequence. The data originate from a study of blood T cell repertoires in COVID-19. On the study more broadly: Both acute and convalescent COVID-19 samples were obtained from the United States, Italy and Spain. PBMCs, B-cell-depleted T cells, or T cells were the source of the cDNA or gDNA that made up the material.

The CDR3 contains 14 residues. The germline V gene encodes CDR1 SNHLY and CDR2 FYNNEI. V trimming: 7 bases; J trimming: 6 bases; junction bases outside the gene matches: 9. In the study's own analysis: Reference gene primers were amplified, and this amplification served to estimate nucleated cell counts. Profiling relied on immunoSEQ multiplex PCR, and the TCRdb table lists in-frame clones only, not all of them. V, J and clone size reflect that table, while D and trimming were determined from the DNA. The sample shows about 50,000 clones, around 81% of them seen only once. The sample consisted of peripheral blood. This sequence was found in a man in his sixties or seventies with active COVID-19. The chain joins TRBV2 to TRBJ2-3; 8 bases are shared with TRBD1. The CDR3 DNA follows: TGTGCCAGCAATCTACAGGGGGAGGCCGATACGCAGTATTTT. As protein: CASNLQGEADTQYF. Using reference TRBV2 and TRBJ2-3 for the parts outside the CDR3, the full variable domain is EPEVTQTPSHQVTQMGQEVILRCVPISNHLYFYWYRQILGQKVEFLVSFYNNEISEKSEIFDDQFSVERPDGSNFTLKIRSTKLEDSAMYFCASNLQGEADTQYFGPGTRLTVL.